These T cell receptor beta chains were read from a single sample in a study of blood T cell repertoires in COVID-19. Sequencing used immunoSEQ multiplex PCR; TCRdb keeps in-frame clones, though not all of them. The profile shows just under 40,000 clones, roughly 94% of them singletons. The material sequenced was peripheral blood. Receptors originate from a human donor with active COVID-19. The donor label of this sample is uncertain. The CDR3 runs from the conserved cysteine through the conserved F or W. A D gene is named only where the DNA matches it firmly. Size values are once, few and many counts, or a class for expanded clones, and some rows have none.

d_gene: TRBD1
abundance: NA
len: 17
v_gene: TRBV19
j_gene: TRBJ2-3
CDR3nt: TGTGCCAGTAGTATCCTTTCAGCAGGGGGCGGCACAGATACGCAGTATTTT
CDR3aa: CASSILSAGGGTDTQYF

d_gene: NA
abundance: NA
len: 11
v_gene: TRBV11-3
j_gene: TRBJ2-5
CDR3nt: TGTGCCAGCAGCTTGCTCCCAGTTTCGTACTTC
CDR3aa: CASSLLPVSYF

d_gene: NA
abundance: NA
len: 14
v_gene: TRBV13
j_gene: TRBJ2-3
CDR3nt: TGTGCCAGCAGCTCTGACACACGCACAGATACGCAGTATTTT
CDR3aa: CASSSDTRTDTQYF

d_gene: TRBD2
abundance: NA
len: 15
v_gene: TRBV7-9
j_gene: TRBJ2-5
CDR3nt: TGTGCCAGCAGCCAAGGGACTAGCGGGCCGAAGACCCAGTACTTC
CDR3aa: CASSQGTSGPKTQYF

d_gene: TRBD1
abundance: NA
len: 14
v_gene: TRBV5-5
j_gene: TRBJ1-4
CDR3nt: TGTGCCAGCAGGAGGGACAGGGGGCTTGAAAAACTGTTTTTT
CDR3aa: CASRRDRGLEKLFF

d_gene: NA
abundance: NA
len: 17
v_gene: TRBV5-1
j_gene: TRBJ2-3
CDR3nt: TGCGCCAGCAGCTTGGTTCGTGGCATTCCTAGCACAGATACGCAGTATTTT
CDR3aa: CASSLVRGIPSTDTQYF

d_gene: TRBD2
abundance: NA
len: 14
v_gene: TRBV7-2
j_gene: TRBJ2-5
CDR3nt: TGTGCCAGCAGCTTATCCCCGGGAGGGGAGACCCAGTACTTC
CDR3aa: CASSLSPGGETQYF

d_gene: NA
abundance: NA
len: 15
v_gene: TRBV10-3
j_gene: TRBJ2-7
CDR3nt: TGTGCCATCAGTGGGTCAGCGGGGACATCCTACGAGCAGTACTTC
CDR3aa: CAISGSAGTSYEQYF

d_gene: NA
abundance: once
len: 12
v_gene: TRBV28
j_gene: TRBJ2-7
CDR3nt: TGTGCCAGCAGTTTCCGGGGTATCGAGCAGTACTTC
CDR3aa: CASSFRGIEQYF

d_gene: TRBD1
abundance: NA
len: 15
v_gene: TRBV5-1
j_gene: TRBJ2-1
CDR3nt: TGCGCCAGCAGCCCGGGACAGGGGTACTACAATGAGCAGTTCTTC
CDR3aa: CASSPGQGYYNEQFF

d_gene: TRBD2
abundance: NA
len: 16
v_gene: TRBV19
j_gene: TRBJ2-1
CDR3nt: TGTGCCAGTAGTCTCCGGACTAGCGGAAAATACAATGAGCAGTTCTTC
CDR3aa: CASSLRTSGKYNEQFF

d_gene: NA
abundance: once
len: 15
v_gene: TRBV7-6
j_gene: TRBJ2-1
CDR3nt: TGTGCCAGCAGCTCACCTCTGGGACTCCACAATGAGCAGTTCTTC
CDR3aa: CASSSPLGLHNEQFF

d_gene: NA
abundance: once
len: 16
v_gene: TRBV14
j_gene: TRBJ2-1
CDR3nt: TGTGCCAGCAGCTCGAGAGTGAACTTACCCTACAATGAGCAGTTCTTC
CDR3aa: CASSSRVNLPYNEQFF

d_gene: NA
abundance: NA
len: 15
v_gene: TRBV15
j_gene: TRBJ1-5
CDR3nt: TGTGCCACCAGCAGAGATGCAGGGAGCAATCAGCCCCAGCATTTT
CDR3aa: CATSRDAGSNQPQHF

d_gene: TRBD1
abundance: NA
len: 18
v_gene: TRBV3-1/TRBV3-2
j_gene: TRBJ1-4
CDR3nt: TGTGCCAGCAGCCAAGCTAGGGACAGGGGAGGGGCGGATGAAAAACTGTTTTTT
CDR3aa: CASSQARDRGGADEKLFF

d_gene: TRBD1
abundance: NA
len: 19
v_gene: TRBV10-3
j_gene: TRBJ1-2
CDR3nt: TGTGCCATCAGTCGCCCGGGACAGGGGAAAATTACCTCCGGCTATGGCTACACCTTC
CDR3aa: CAISRPGQGKITSGYGYTF

d_gene: NA
abundance: NA
len: 13
v_gene: TRBV5-1
j_gene: TRBJ2-7
CDR3nt: TGCGCCAGCAGCCCACGCCCGGGGGACGAGCAGTACTTC
CDR3aa: CASSPRPGDEQYF

d_gene: TRBD1
abundance: NA
len: 13
v_gene: TRBV11-3
j_gene: TRBJ2-7
CDR3nt: TGTGCCAGCAGCCTGGGGACAGTTAACGAGCAGTACTTC
CDR3aa: CASSLGTVNEQYF

d_gene: TRBD2
abundance: NA
len: 16
v_gene: TRBV5-6
j_gene: TRBJ2-1
CDR3nt: TGTGCCAGCAGCTCCGGACTAGCGGGGACCTACAATGAGCAGTTCTTC
CDR3aa: CASSSGLAGTYNEQFF

d_gene: NA
abundance: NA
len: 17
v_gene: TRBV7-9
j_gene: TRBJ2-5
CDR3nt: TGTGCCAGCAGCCCAAGGGGACACGCCGAAATTGAAGAGACCCAGTACTTC
CDR3aa: CASSPRGHAEIEETQYF

d_gene: NA
abundance: NA
len: 13
v_gene: TRBV28
j_gene: TRBJ1-2
CDR3nt: TGTGCCAGCAGTTTAGTGGGCCTCTGGGGCTACACCTTC
CDR3aa: CASSLVGLWGYTF

d_gene: NA
abundance: NA
len: 15
v_gene: TRBV7-9
j_gene: TRBJ1-1
CDR3nt: TGTGCCAGCAGCCGCGGGGGCGGATGGAACACTGAAGCTTTCTTT
CDR3aa: CASSRGGGWNTEAFF

d_gene: NA
abundance: NA
len: 13
v_gene: TRBV24-1
j_gene: TRBJ2-5
CDR3nt: TGTGCCACCAGGGACTCAGCTGGGGAGACCCAGTACTTC
CDR3aa: CATRDSAGETQYF

d_gene: NA
abundance: NA
len: 11
v_gene: TRBV7-9
j_gene: TRBJ2-7
CDR3nt: TGTGCCAGCAGCCCAGAAGTGGAGCAGTACTTC
CDR3aa: CASSPEVEQYF

d_gene: NA
abundance: once
len: 16
v_gene: TRBV5-1
j_gene: TRBJ1-4
CDR3nt: TGCGCCAGCAGCTTCATCCCCGAGGGAACTAATGAAAAACTGTTTTTT
CDR3aa: CASSFIPEGTNEKLFF

d_gene: TRBD1
abundance: NA
len: 14
v_gene: TRBV10-3
j_gene: TRBJ1-2
CDR3nt: TGTGCCATCAGTGAGGAGGCAGGGGGCTATGGCTACACCTTC
CDR3aa: CAISEEAGGYGYTF

d_gene: TRBD2
abundance: once
len: 11
v_gene: TRBV6-6
j_gene: TRBJ2-7
CDR3nt: TGTGCCAGCGCGGGAGAGCTCGAGCAGTACTTC
CDR3aa: CASAGELEQYF

d_gene: NA
abundance: NA
len: 14
v_gene: TRBV27
j_gene: TRBJ2-1
CDR3nt: TGTGCCAGCAGCCGACAGGTGTCCTACAATGAGCAGTTCTTC
CDR3aa: CASSRQVSYNEQFF

d_gene: TRBD1
abundance: once
len: 14
v_gene: TRBV7-2
j_gene: TRBJ2-7
CDR3nt: TGTGCCAGCAGCTGGGGACAGGGGGCCTACGAGCAGTACTTC
CDR3aa: CASSWGQGAYEQYF

d_gene: TRBD1
abundance: NA
len: 17
v_gene: TRBV5-1
j_gene: TRBJ2-7
CDR3nt: TGCGCCAGCAGCGGCCGACGCCTGGGACAGGGGAACTACGAGCAGTACTTC
CDR3aa: CASSGRRLGQGNYEQYF

d_gene: TRBD1
abundance: NA
len: 12
v_gene: TRBV5-1
j_gene: TRBJ1-2
CDR3nt: TGCGCCAGCAGCTTGGGACAGGGGGAGTTGTTCTTC
CDR3aa: CASSLGQGELFF

d_gene: TRBD1
abundance: NA
len: 16
v_gene: TRBV18
j_gene: TRBJ1-1
CDR3nt: TGTGCCAGCTCAGCCTACAGGGGACACCAGAACACTGAAGCTTTCTTT
CDR3aa: CASSAYRGHQNTEAFF

d_gene: TRBD2
abundance: NA
len: 14
v_gene: TRBV12-5
j_gene: TRBJ2-1
CDR3nt: TGTGCTAGTGGTTATAGCGGGAGGAGCTATGAGCAGTTCTTC
CDR3aa: CASGYSGRSYEQFF

d_gene: TRBD1
abundance: NA
len: 19
v_gene: TRBV28
j_gene: TRBJ2-2
CDR3nt: TGTGCCAGCAGTTTCGGTTTGCAGGGGGCTAGGGGGGACACCGGGGAGCTGTTTTTT
CDR3aa: CASSFGLQGARGDTGELFF

d_gene: TRBD1
abundance: NA
len: 14
v_gene: TRBV7-9
j_gene: TRBJ2-7
CDR3nt: TGTGCCAGCAGCTTGGGGACAGGGATCTACGAGCAGTACTTC
CDR3aa: CASSLGTGIYEQYF

d_gene: NA
abundance: NA
len: 14
v_gene: TRBV4-1
j_gene: TRBJ1-2
CDR3nt: TGCGCCAGCAGCCAAGATTTACCAGGCTATGGCTACACCTTC
CDR3aa: CASSQDLPGYGYTF